This T cell receptor beta chain stems from a study of T cell repertoires in cytomegalovirus infection. Across the study: Use of recently identified HLA-C-restricted and well-studied HLA-B-restricted CMV epitopes was part of the study. Based on public TCR beta signatures, there were indications of CMV infection and of a matching HLA type. General study findings and limits: There were HLA-C-restricted CMV-specific TCR beta clonotypes dominating the ex vivo response. Cumulative frequency (of public TCR beta family members) identified carriers of CMV plus the relevant HLA.

As regards this clonotype: Antigen specificity is unknown. A much larger clone differs from this one at a single base, so this may be a read error.

Germline-derived CDR1 and CDR2 are SGHVS and FNYEAQ. This CDR3 comprises 15 residues. MiXCR was run by TCRdb on the reads, yielding one entry per CDR3 protein. In the table there are about 830,000 distinct CDR3 sequences, approximately 29% of which are singletons. The receptor comes from a human donor in good health (CMV status not recorded). Some clones in this sample may be carry-over from other donors' samples. Sequencing used cultured CD8+ T cells from PBMCs, obtained from culture after CMV antigen stimulation. The chain uses TRBV7-6 and TRBJ2-2, with 9 nucleotides matching TRBD1. CDR3 amino acids: CVSSWTGDGTGELFF. As DNA, the CDR3 is TGTGTCAGCAGCTGGACAGGGGACGGCACCGGGGAGCTGTTTTTT.